The source of this TCR beta chain is a study of CD8 T cells in ankylosing spondylitis. Findings and limits, study-wide: Clones linked to disease were reported to show significant enrichment in matched ankylosing spondylitis synovial fluid. A TCR beta motif made of fewer than 10 highly homologous variants seemed typical of ankylosing spondylitis blood. Clones linked with disease were CD8+ and fairly uncommon in the peripheral blood.

This clonotype was counted ten times or more. No antigen is known for it. Quantitative 5'-RACE was performed with molecular barcodes, and it yielded the TCR beta libraries. TCRdb re-called the 5' RACE reads with MiXCR, one entry per CDR3 protein. The profile shows 200,000 to 250,000 distinct CDR3 sequences, around 11% of them singletons. Sequenced input: blood, either unsorted or a sorted T cell fraction (not recorded which). The clonotype was recovered from a male donor with ankylosing spondylitis or in good health (not recorded which).

The CDR3 coding sequence is TGCGCCAGCAGCTTGGGACAGGGAATAATGAACACTGAAGCTTTCTTT. It encodes CASSLGQGIMNTEAFF. The V and J genes are TRBV5-1 and TRBJ1-1; 7 positions match TRBD1. J gave up 0 bases and V 0 bases, and 5 bases lay outside the gene matches. CDR3 length: 16 amino acids. CDR1 and CDR2 (germline): SGHRS, YFSETQ.